The rows below give T cell receptor beta chains drawn from one sample of a study of CD8 T cells in ankylosing spondylitis. A single record per CDR3 protein comes from TCRdb applying MiXCR to the 5' RACE reads. The sample lists roughly 280,000 distinct CDR3 sequences; 15% to 20% were seen once. The sample taken for sequencing was blood, either unsorted or a sorted T cell fraction (not recorded which). Every receptor here comes from a male donor with ankylosing spondylitis or in good health (not recorded which). The CDR3 runs from the conserved cysteine through the conserved F or W. Fields, in order: CDR3 DNA, CDR3 protein, D gene, V gene, clone size, J gene. D genes are given only for firm matches. A clone size is listed for some rows: how often the clone was seen (once, few, many), or a class if it is expanded.

CDR3 DNA: TGCAGTGCTAGGCGGGACAGGGAGATCTATGGCTACACCTTC
CDR3 protein: CSARRDREIYGYTF
D gene: TRBD1
V gene: TRBV20-1
clone size: few
J gene: TRBJ1-2

CDR3 DNA: TGCAGCGTTGAAGCCCGGGGACAGGATTTAAGCAATGAGCAGTTCTTC
CDR3 protein: CSVEARGQDLSNEQFF
D gene: TRBD1
V gene: TRBV29-1
clone size: -
J gene: TRBJ2-1

CDR3 DNA: TGCGCCAGCAGCGAAGGACGTTTGTCCACCGGGGAGCTGTTTTTT
CDR3 protein: CASSEGRLSTGELFF
D gene: -
V gene: TRBV5-1
clone size: -
J gene: TRBJ2-2

CDR3 DNA: TGTGCCAGCGGCCGGGACAGGAGCTACAATGAGCAGTTCTTC
CDR3 protein: CASGRDRSYNEQFF
D gene: TRBD1
V gene: TRBV12-3/TRBV12-4
clone size: -
J gene: TRBJ2-1

CDR3 DNA: TGCAGTGCGCGACCGGGAAAAAACAATGAGCAGTTCTTC
CDR3 protein: CSARPGKNNEQFF
D gene: -
V gene: TRBV20-1
clone size: -
J gene: TRBJ2-1

CDR3 DNA: TGTGCCAGCAGTTTATTGGCGCAGGGGGCACGGGACACCATATATTTT
CDR3 protein: CASSLLAQGARDTIYF
D gene: TRBD1
V gene: TRBV12-3/TRBV12-4
clone size: few
J gene: TRBJ1-3

CDR3 DNA: TGTGCCAGCACTGGACTAGGAACAGATACGCAGTATTTT
CDR3 protein: CASTGLGTDTQYF
D gene: TRBD2
V gene: TRBV12-3/TRBV12-4
clone size: few
J gene: TRBJ2-3

CDR3 DNA: TGTGCCAGCAGTTTAGCGGGAGTGGGAGATACGCAGTATTTT
CDR3 protein: CASSLAGVGDTQYF
D gene: -
V gene: TRBV12-3/TRBV12-4
clone size: few
J gene: TRBJ2-3

CDR3 DNA: TGTGCCAGCTCACCACCCGGTCCGCCGGGAGGAAACACCATATATTTT
CDR3 protein: CASSPPGPPGGNTIYF
D gene: -
V gene: TRBV18
clone size: -
J gene: TRBJ1-3

CDR3 DNA: TGTGCCAGCAGCCCCCTAGCGGGGTACGAGAATGAGCAGTTCTTC
CDR3 protein: CASSPLAGYENEQFF
D gene: TRBD2
V gene: TRBV5-6
clone size: few
J gene: TRBJ2-1

CDR3 DNA: TGTGCCAGCAGCCAGATGCTGGGCGGCCATACGCAGTATTTT
CDR3 protein: CASSQMLGGHTQYF
D gene: -
V gene: TRBV3-1
clone size: many
J gene: TRBJ2-3

CDR3 DNA: TGTGCCAAACAGGGGGATGACACCGGGGAGCTGTTTTTT
CDR3 protein: CAKQGDDTGELFF
D gene: TRBD1
V gene: TRBV10-3
clone size: many
J gene: TRBJ2-2

CDR3 DNA: TGTGCCAGCAGCGTAGTAGCGGGAGGGCCCAATGAGCAGTTCTTC
CDR3 protein: CASSVVAGGPNEQFF
D gene: TRBD2
V gene: TRBV9
clone size: few
J gene: TRBJ2-1

CDR3 DNA: TGTGCCAGCAGCAAAGAAGGGGCTGGGGCCAACGTCCTGACTTTC
CDR3 protein: CASSKEGAGANVLTF
D gene: -
V gene: TRBV21-1
clone size: few
J gene: TRBJ2-6

CDR3 DNA: TGCGCCAGCAGCACCTCAGGAGGGGGCCAAACAGATACGCAGTATTTT
CDR3 protein: CASSTSGGGQTDTQYF
D gene: -
V gene: TRBV5-1
clone size: few
J gene: TRBJ2-3

CDR3 DNA: TGTGCCAGCAGTCGACTAGCGGGGAATGAGCAGTTCTTC
CDR3 protein: CASSRLAGNEQFF
D gene: TRBD2
V gene: TRBV6-2/TRBV6-3
clone size: many
J gene: TRBJ2-1

CDR3 DNA: TGTGCCAGCAGTGACTGGACTAGCGGGGGGGCGGCAGATACGCAGTATTTT
CDR3 protein: CASSDWTSGGAADTQYF
D gene: TRBD2
V gene: TRBV2
clone size: -
J gene: TRBJ2-3

CDR3 DNA: TGTGCCAGCCTAGAGGGGGGGAAACTGTTTTTT
CDR3 protein: CASLEGGKLFF
D gene: -
V gene: TRBV6-6
clone size: -
J gene: TRBJ1-4

CDR3 DNA: TGTGCCAGCAGCTTAGCGCGGGGACAGGGGATGCAGGAGACCCAGTACTTC
CDR3 protein: CASSLARGQGMQETQYF
D gene: TRBD1
V gene: TRBV7-8
clone size: once
J gene: TRBJ2-5

CDR3 DNA: TGCAGTGCTAGACTGGGGCCGCACAATCAGCCCCAGCATTTT
CDR3 protein: CSARLGPHNQPQHF
D gene: -
V gene: TRBV20-1
clone size: -
J gene: TRBJ1-5

CDR3 DNA: TGCGCCAGCAGCTTGGAAACCACAGGGGCTGGAAACACCATATATTTT
CDR3 protein: CASSLETTGAGNTIYF
D gene: TRBD1
V gene: TRBV5-1
clone size: few
J gene: TRBJ1-3

CDR3 DNA: TGTGCCAGCAGCTCTAGTACACTAGCGGGCACCGGGGAGCTGTTTTTT
CDR3 protein: CASSSSTLAGTGELFF
D gene: TRBD2
V gene: TRBV7-7
clone size: few
J gene: TRBJ2-2

CDR3 DNA: TGTGCCAGCTCACCTAGCGGGGATTACAATGAGCAGTTCTTC
CDR3 protein: CASSPSGDYNEQFF
D gene: TRBD2
V gene: TRBV18
clone size: -
J gene: TRBJ2-1

CDR3 DNA: TGCGCCAGCAGCCAGGACACCGCAACTAATGAAAAACTGTTTTTT
CDR3 protein: CASSQDTATNEKLFF
D gene: -
V gene: TRBV5-1
clone size: few
J gene: TRBJ1-4

CDR3 DNA: TGCGCCAGCAGCTTCAGGTCGTCTGGAAACACCATATATTTT
CDR3 protein: CASSFRSSGNTIYF
D gene: -
V gene: TRBV5-1
clone size: many
J gene: TRBJ1-3

CDR3 DNA: TGTGCCAGCAGTCGCAACCCGGGACTAGCGGCCGGGGAGCTGTTTTTT
CDR3 protein: CASSRNPGLAAGELFF
D gene: TRBD2
V gene: TRBV12-3/TRBV12-4
clone size: few
J gene: TRBJ2-2

CDR3 DNA: TGTGCCACCTCAGGGCCCGGGAGGGCAGGAGAAGAGACCCAGTACTTC
CDR3 protein: CATSGPGRAGEETQYF
D gene: TRBD2
V gene: TRBV24-1
clone size: few
J gene: TRBJ2-5

CDR3 DNA: TGCAGTGCTGGGGAGAATTACAATGAGCAGTTCTTC
CDR3 protein: CSAGENYNEQFF
D gene: -
V gene: TRBV20-1
clone size: few
J gene: TRBJ2-1

CDR3 DNA: TGTGCCAGCAGTTCCCTCCGGCATAGCGGGGAGAGGGAGACCCAGTACTTC
CDR3 protein: CASSSLRHSGERETQYF
D gene: TRBD2
V gene: TRBV28
clone size: -
J gene: TRBJ2-5

CDR3 DNA: TGTGCCAGCAGCTACCAGGAGGTCCCGTTAAGCAATGAGCAGTTCTTC
CDR3 protein: CASSYQEVPLSNEQFF
D gene: -
V gene: TRBV7-8
clone size: -
J gene: TRBJ2-1

CDR3 DNA: TGTGCCAGCAGCTCGGCGACAGGGAACACCGGGGAGCTGTTTTTT
CDR3 protein: CASSSATGNTGELFF
D gene: -
V gene: TRBV11-2
clone size: many
J gene: TRBJ2-2

CDR3 DNA: TGTGCCAGCAGCCAAGTTGGGGATACGCAGTATTTT
CDR3 protein: CASSQVGDTQYF
D gene: -
V gene: TRBV3-1
clone size: many
J gene: TRBJ2-3

CDR3 DNA: TGCAGTGCTAGAGTCGTCGGGGCTCAGCCCCAGCATTTT
CDR3 protein: CSARVVGAQPQHF
D gene: -
V gene: TRBV20-1
clone size: many
J gene: TRBJ1-5

CDR3 DNA: TGTGCCAGTAGTATCGGCGGGATGGCTGGCACAGATACGCAGTATTTT
CDR3 protein: CASSIGGMAGTDTQYF
D gene: -
V gene: TRBV19
clone size: -
J gene: TRBJ2-3

CDR3 DNA: TGTGCCAGTGGGGGATCTGGAAACACCATATATTTT
CDR3 protein: CASGGSGNTIYF
D gene: -
V gene: TRBV12-3/TRBV12-4
clone size: -
J gene: TRBJ1-3